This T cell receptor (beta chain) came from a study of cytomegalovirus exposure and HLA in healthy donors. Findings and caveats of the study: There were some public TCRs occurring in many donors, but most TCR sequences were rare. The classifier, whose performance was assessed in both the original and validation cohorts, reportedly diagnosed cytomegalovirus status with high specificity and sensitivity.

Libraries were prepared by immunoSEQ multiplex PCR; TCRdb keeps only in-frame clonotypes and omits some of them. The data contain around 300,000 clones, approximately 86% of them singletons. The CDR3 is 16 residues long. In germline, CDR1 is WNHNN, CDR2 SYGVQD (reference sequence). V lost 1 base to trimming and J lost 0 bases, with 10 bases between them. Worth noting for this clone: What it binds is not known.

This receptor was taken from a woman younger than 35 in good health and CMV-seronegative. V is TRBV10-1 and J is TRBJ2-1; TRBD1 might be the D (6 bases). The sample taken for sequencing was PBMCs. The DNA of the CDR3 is TGCGCCAGCAGTGAGTTTAAAGGGGGCTCCTACAATGAGCAGTTCTTC. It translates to CASSEFKGGSYNEQFF.